One sample yielded the 21 T cell receptor beta chains listed below, sequenced in a study of blood T cell repertoires in COVID-19. The protocol was immunoSEQ multiplex PCR, while the TCRdb copy is restricted to in-frame clones and leaves out a portion. This sample yields about 100,000 clones, of which approximately 84% are seen a single time; 15% to 20% belongs to the top ten. Sequenced material: peripheral blood. The source is a woman in her sixties or seventies with acute or convalescent COVID-19.

This clone occurred a few times. The rearrangement links TRBV5-6 to TRBJ1-2; TRBD1 is a possible D gene (5 bases). There are 14 residues in the CDR3. Trimming removed 4 bases at V and 0 bases at J, with 10 bases between. The germline V gene encodes CDR1 SGHDT and CDR2 YYEEEE. For the CDR3, the DNA is TGTGCCAGCAGCCCTACGGGGGCTAACTATGGCTACACCTTC. This translates into CASSPTGANYGYTF.

This clone came up a few times. The gene calls are TRBV2 and TRBJ1-6; 11 nucleotides match TRBD1. V shed 0 bases, J shed 9 bases, and the junction held 7 bases outside the gene matches. Germline V gene data show CDR1 as SNHLY and CDR2 as FYNNEI. The CDR3 is 17 amino acids. CDR3 coding DNA: TGTGCCAGCAGTGAAGCTTTCGGGACAGGGGGAATTTCACCCCTCCACTTT. This translates into CASSEAFGTGGISPLHF.

The V call is TRBV28, the J call TRBJ1-4, with D unresolved. CDR1 is MDHEN, CDR2 SYDVKM, per germline. With 4 bases removed from V and 5 bases from J, the gap between germline ends came to 11 bases. The CDR3 loop spans 14 amino acids. The CDR3 reads CASSSVYFNEKLFF. Here the CDR3 DNA reads TGTGCCAGCAGTTCGGTGTATTTCAATGAAAAACTGTTTTTT.

This clone appeared a single time. This CDR3 is CASSLVVGYSYEQYF. In DNA form, the CDR3 reads TGTGCCAGCAGCTTAGTCGTCGGTTACTCCTACGAGCAGTACTTC. V gene TRBV11-2 combines with J gene TRBJ2-7; D gene ambiguous. V lost 1 base and J lost 0, with 10 bases in between. The germline V gene encodes CDR1 SGHAT and CDR2 FQNNGV. CDR3 size: 15 residues.

The chain joins TRBV30 to TRBJ2-5, with D possibly TRBD1 on 5 matching bases. Trimming cost V 5 bases and J 1 base, with 8 bases left between them. The CDR3 runs to 12 residues. CDR1 is GTSNPN and CDR2 is SVGIG in the germline V gene (reference sequence). Here the CDR3 reads CAWSTGQETQYF. The CDR3, as DNA: TGTGCCTGGTCAACAGGCCAAGAGACCCAGTACTTC.

V usage is TRBV7-6 and J usage is TRBJ2-7; possibly TRBD1 for D (6 bases). The V gene's germline CDR1 is SGHVS and CDR2 FNYEAQ. Deletions cut 6 bases from V and 0 bases from J, with 15 bases between. The length of the CDR3 is 15 residues. The CDR3 loop reads CASRPLTGSSYEQYF. The CDR3 nucleotides read TGTGCCAGCAGGCCGTTGACAGGCAGCTCCTACGAGCAGTACTTC.

The gene calls are TRBV3-1 (or the pseudogene TRBV3-2) and TRBJ2-1, with D hard to call. Trimming cost V 0 bases and J 5 bases, with 11 bases left between them. Germline CDR1 is LGHDT and CDR2 is YNNKEL (reference sequence). The CDR3 covers 15 residues. For the CDR3, the DNA is TGTGCCAGCAGCCAAGATGTGGTAGCCCACAATGAGCAGTTCTTC. It codes for CASSQDVVAHNEQFF.

This chain joins TRBV19 and TRBJ1-6, with D possibly being TRBD1 (5 bases). Germline-derived CDR1 and CDR2 are LNHDA and SQIVND (reference sequence). V lost 9 bases, J lost 7 bases, and 25 bases lay in between. This CDR3 is 17 amino acids long. The CDR3 nucleotides read TGTGCCAGGCCCGAAAGGTCAGCTCGGGGGGAAAATTCACCCCTCCACTTT. Its protein product is CARPERSARGENSPLHF.

This clone was counted once. The chain has TRBV4-2 and TRBJ2-1; no clear D. Germline lookup yields CDR1 LGHNA and CDR2 YNFKEQ. The CDR3 length is 16 residues. The V end lost 0 bases, the J end lost 6 bases, and 15 bases lay between the germline ends. Here the CDR3 DNA reads TGTGCCAGCAGCCAAGAACGTAGTGAGCCCTCCAATGAGCAGTTCTTC. Its protein product is CASSQERSEPSNEQFF.

V is TRBV24-1 and J is TRBJ2-1; TRBD2 matches 7 bases. Germline loops: CDR1 KGHDR, CDR2 SFDVKD. J was trimmed by 2 bases and V by 7 bases; bases with no gene match: 1. The length of the CDR3 is 13 residues. The CDR3 sequence: CATSGGTYNEQFF. As DNA, the CDR3 is TGTGCCACCAGCGGGGGGACCTACAATGAGCAGTTCTTC.

The J gene is TRBJ2-1, the V gene TRBV6-1, with D tentatively TRBD2 (7 bases). In germline, CDR1 is MNHNS, CDR2 SASEGT. V shed 2 bases and J shed 8 bases, with 16 bases lying between them. The CDR3 loop spans 15 amino acids. The CDR3 loop is CASSETGGEGDEQFF. In nucleotides, the CDR3 is TGTGCCAGCAGTGAAACTGGGGGGGAGGGGGATGAGCAGTTCTTC.

This clone is a singleton in its sample. The chain has TRBV6-5 and TRBJ1-6; D is perhaps TRBD1 (5 bases). CDR1 and CDR2 (germline): MNHEY, SVGAGI. V gave up 6 bases and J gave up 3 bases, with 6 bases separating them. CDR3 size: 13 residues. CDR3 region: CASSGGYNSPLHF. The CDR3 nucleotides are TGTGCCAGCAGCGGGGGCTATAATTCACCCCTCCACTTT.

J is TRBJ2-1 and V is TRBV25-1; D gene ambiguous. Trimming left V 5 bases short and J 9 bases short, with 8 bases between. This CDR3 region has 11 residues. Germline CDR1 MGHDK, CDR2 SYGVNS. The CDR3 sequence: CASSKTGEQFF. The CDR3 DNA is TGTGCCAGCAGTAAAACGGGTGAGCAGTTCTTC.

The chain couples TRBV4-2 to TRBJ1-5, with TRBD1 matching 8 bases. This CDR3 is built from 15 residues. CDR1 LGHNA and CDR2 YNFKEQ come from the germline V gene. V gave up 1 base and J gave up 4 bases; unmatched junction bases: 3. The CDR3 DNA is TGTGCCAGCAGCCAAGTCGACAGGGGAAATCAGCCCCAGCATTTT. Its translation is CASSQVDRGNQPQHF.

V and J are TRBV25-1 and TRBJ1-1, with D possibly TRBD1 on 6 matching bases. This CDR3 has 15 residues. Deletions cut 6 bases from V and 1 base from J, with 15 bases between. Germline V gene sequence: CDR1 MGHDK, CDR2 SYGVNS. As DNA, the CDR3 is TGTGCCAGCAGCCCCATCGACAGGCAGAACACTGAAGCTTTCTTT. This codes for CASSPIDRQNTEAFF.

This chain uses TRBV5-1 with TRBJ1-3; possibly TRBD1 for D (6 bases). The CDR3 runs 16 residues. Germline CDR1 is SGHRS and CDR2 is YFSETQ. Trimming removed 9 bases from V and 0 bases from J, with 19 bases in between. The CDR3 nucleotides are TGCGCCACTATAAGGGGGGGGGCTTGCTCTGGAAACACCATATATTTT. Encoded protein: CATIRGGACSGNTIYF.

In its sample, this clone was seen once. This chain uses TRBV7-9 with TRBJ2-2, with D maybe TRBD1 (6 bases). V was shortened by 6 bases and J by 6 bases, with 17 bases between the two germline ends. CDR1 is SEHNR, CDR2 FQNEAQ, per germline (reference sequence). CDR3 length: 15 residues. CDR3 DNA: TGTGCCAGCAGTACCTCAGGGGTCGCGGCCGGGGAGCTGTTTTTT. Its translation is CASSTSGVAAGELFF. Full variable domain (remainder filled in from reference TRBV7-9 and TRBJ2-2): DTGVSQNPRHKITKRGQNVTFRCDPISEHNRLYWYRQTLGQGPEFLTYFQNEAQLEKSRLLSDRFSAERPKGSFSTLEIQRTEQGDSAMYLCASSTSGVAAGELFFGEGSRLTVL.

The genes are TRBV5-4 and TRBJ1-1; weak D call: TRBD1 (5 bases). The germline V gene has CDR1 SGHNT and CDR2 YYREEE (reference sequence). This CDR3 comprises 16 residues. Between the trimmed V and J ends, which lost 3 bases and 4 bases, there was a span of 19 bases. In DNA form, the CDR3 reads TGTGCCAGCAGCTCCTCTCGAGGCGGGAGGGGCACTGAAGCTTTCTTT. Translated, it gives CASSSSRGGRGTEAFF.

V gene TRBV27 combines with J gene TRBJ2-1; possible D gene TRBD2, 6 bases. V shed 4 bases and J shed 0 bases, with 19 bases lying between them. This CDR3 is 18 amino acids long. Germline CDR1 MNHEY, CDR2 SMNVEV (reference sequence). CDR3 nucleotide sequence: TGTGCCAGCAGTTCGACTAGGACTATTACGAGCTCCTACAATGAGCAGTTCTTC. Translated: CASSSTRTITSSYNEQFF.

V gene TRBV6-1 combines with J gene TRBJ2-3; perhaps TRBD2 as D (5 bases). Germline assignment: CDR1 MNHNS and CDR2 SASEGT. Trimming removed 2 bases from V and 8 bases from J, with 17 bases in between. CDR3 length: 15 residues. CDR3 protein: CASSEPGSPRSTQYF. In DNA form, the CDR3 reads TGTGCCAGCAGTGAACCGGGGTCCCCACGGAGTACGCAGTATTTT.

This clone appeared once. The rearrangement uses TRBV28 and TRBJ1-5, with D perhaps matching TRBD1 (5 bases). The CDR3 runs 12 residues. Germline CDR1 reads MDHEN; CDR2 reads SYDVKM. Trimming stripped 2 bases from V and 11 bases from J, with 10 bases between. DNA for the CDR3: TGTGCCAGCAGTTTACTAGCGGGGGCCCAGCATTTT. Its translation: CASSLLAGAQHF. The whole variable domain, remainder taken from reference TRBV28 and TRBJ1-5, is DVKVTQSSRYLVKRTGEKVFLECVQDMDHENMFWYRQDPGLGLRLIYFSYDVKMKEKGDIPEGYSVSREKKERFSLILESASTNQTSMYLCASSLLAGAQHFGDGTRLSIL.